Listed here are 21 T cell receptor beta chains from one sample, sequenced in a study of CD8+CD57+ T cells in acquired aplastic anemia. The study profiled TCR beta VDJ and CDR3 using genomic DNA as template. TCRdb processed the reads anew with MiXCR; each CDR3 protein has one entry. The table records more than 250,000 distinct CDR3 sequences, approximately 57% of them present only once. Sequenced input: sorted CD4+, CD8+, or CD8+CD57+ T cells (not recorded which) from PBMCs. The source of these receptors is a human donor with severe aplastic anemia or a healthy control (not recorded which).

CDR3 DNA sequence: TGTGCCAGACTTTCAACAGGGCAAACTAACTATGGCTACACCTTC. Its protein product is CARLSTGQTNYGYTF. The V gene is TRBV5-4, the J gene TRBJ1-2, with D maybe TRBD1 (6 bases). This CDR3 is 15 amino acids long. The V end lost 8 bases, the J end lost 0 bases, and 17 bases lay between the germline ends. Germline CDR1 and CDR2: SGHNT and YYREEE (reference sequence).

The V call is TRBV2, the J call TRBJ2-1; 7 bases are a match to TRBD2. Unmatched junction bases numbered 2, after V lost 3 bases and J lost 0 bases. CDR1 SNHLY and CDR2 FYNNEI come from the germline V gene. This CDR3 has 15 amino acids. DNA for the CDR3: TGTGCCAGCAGTGAGGGCGGGAGCTCCTACAATGAGCAGTTCTTC. Protein: CASSEGGSSYNEQFF.

V gene TRBV24-1 combines with J gene TRBJ2-7; D is ambiguous. The CDR3 is 13 amino acids. The V and J ends lost 4 bases and 2 bases respectively, with 8 bases between them. Germline V gene sequence: CDR1 KGHDR, CDR2 SFDVKD. The CDR3 region is CATSDQLTYEQYF. The CDR3 bases are TGTGCCACCAGTGACCAACTTACCTACGAGCAGTACTTC.

V is TRBV2 and J is TRBJ2-3; D perhaps matches TRBD2 (6 bases). This CDR3 has 14 amino acids. V was shortened by 5 bases and J by 3 bases, with 12 bases between the two germline ends. The germline V gene encodes CDR1 SNHLY and CDR2 FYNNEI. CDR3 protein: CASSLYGRTDTQYF. Here the CDR3 DNA reads TGTGCCAGCAGTTTATACGGGAGAACAGATACGCAGTATTTT.

The chain carries TRBV19 and TRBJ2-4; 9 bases align to TRBD2. Germline V gene lookup returns CDR1 LNHDA and CDR2 SQIVND (reference sequence). This CDR3 has 17 amino acids. The V and J ends lost 3 bases and 1 base, in that order; junction bases with no gene match: 7. Written as DNA, the CDR3 is TGTGCCAGTAGTATTTGGGGTAGCGGGGGTGCCAAAAACATTCAGTACTTC. It yields the protein CASSIWGSGGAKNIQYF.

There are many counts of this clonotype. V is TRBV6-1 and J is TRBJ2-2; TRBD1 matches 9 bases. This CDR3 is 14 amino acids long. After removal of 8 bases from V and 6 bases from J, the junction contained 7 bases not matched to a gene. CDR1 is MNHNS, CDR2 SASEGT, per germline. The CDR3 reads CASETGGPPGELFF. The DNA for the CDR3 is TGTGCCAGCGAAACAGGGGGCCCTCCCGGGGAGCTGTTTTTT.

This clonotype was detected only a few times. CDR3 sequence (DNA): TGTGCCTGGAGCCCGGGGGGGAAGGTCAATGAGCAGTTCTTC. Its translation is CAWSPGGKVNEQFF. The chain recombines TRBV30 with TRBJ2-1, with TRBD2 matching 8 bases. The CDR3 runs to 14 residues. V dropped 3 bases and J dropped 6; count of bases not matched to a gene: 7. Germline-derived CDR1 and CDR2 are GTSNPN and SVGIG (reference sequence).

The chain carries TRBV12-3 or TRBV12-4 and TRBJ1-2; D is unclear. V was cut by 4 bases and J by 2 bases, with 8 bases left in between. The CDR3 covers 13 residues. CDR3 in DNA: TGTGCCAGCAGTTATTTCGGGAACTATGGCTACACCTTC. This gives the protein CASSYFGNYGYTF.

Turning to this clonotype: No conserved phenylalanine or tryptophan is present at the end of the CDR3, so a read error is the likely explanation. The V and J genes are TRBV15 and TRBJ2-7; D possibly corresponds to TRBD1 (5 bases). The CDR3 runs to 16 residues. From germline, CDR1 is LNHNV and CDR2 YYDKDF (reference sequence). CDR3 DNA: TGTGCCTCCAGCAGGGTTCAAGGGGCTCCCCCCTACGAGCAGTACCTC. This gives the protein CASSRVQGAPPYEQYL.

This chain joins TRBV2 and TRBJ2-1; D not certain. V gave up 3 bases and J gave up 7 bases, with 16 bases separating them. This CDR3 region has 15 residues. Germline CDR1 and CDR2: SNHLY and FYNNEI. The CDR3 protein is CASSDLADPGNEQFF. The CDR3 DNA follows: TGTGCCAGCAGTGACTTAGCCGACCCCGGTAATGAGCAGTTCTTC.

The chain joins TRBV19 to TRBJ2-3; 10 bases map to TRBD2. J was trimmed by 2 bases and V by 1 base; bases with no gene match: 6. CDR3 length equals 17 residues. Germline CDR1 LNHDA, CDR2 SQIVND (reference sequence). The CDR3 DNA sequence: TGTGCCAGTAGTATAGGGAGCGGGGGGGTGACCACAGATACGCAGTATTTT. This gives the protein CASSIGSGGVTTDTQYF.

This chain links TRBV7-4 with TRBJ1-4, with a possible D match to TRBD1 (5 bases). CDR1 is SGHVT and CDR2 is SQSDAQ in the germline V gene. This CDR3 spans 19 amino acids. V lost 0 bases, J lost 7 bases, and 24 bases lay in between. CDR3 amino acids: CASSLAPSGTVGVGEKLFF. The CDR3 DNA reads TGTGCCAGCAGCTTAGCGCCCTCCGGGACCGTCGGTGTCGGTGAAAAACTGTTTTTT.

V usage is TRBV19 and J usage is TRBJ1-2, with D hard to call. CDR1 LNHDA and CDR2 SQIVND come from the germline V gene (reference sequence). There are 12 residues in the CDR3. Between the trimmed V and J ends, which lost 5 bases and 9 bases, there was a span of 13 bases. The DNA for the CDR3 is TGTGCCAGTAGTTTTCGACCGGCGAGCTACACCTTC. This sequence encodes CASSFRPASYTF.

This clonotype was recorded many times. The chain combines TRBV6-1 with TRBJ1-2, with 9 bases lining up with TRBD1. V lost 4 bases, J lost 4 bases, and 10 bases stayed unmatched. Germline values: CDR1 MNHNS, CDR2 SASEGT. The CDR3 is 16 residues long. CDR3 residues: CASSVARTGAAYGYTF. The CDR3 DNA is TGTGCCAGCAGTGTAGCCAGGACAGGGGCAGCCTATGGCTACACCTTC.

This clonotype was counted between two and nine times. An end of the junction does not agree with germline; a read error may underlie this. The V call is TRBV7-7, the J call TRBJ1-1; unclear D gene. The length of the CDR3 is 13 residues. CDR1 SSHAT and CDR2 FNYEAQ come from the germline V gene (reference sequence). Here the CDR3 DNA reads TGTGCTAGCAGCAACTCTGAGAACACTGAAGCTTTCTTT. Its protein product is CASSNSENTEAFF.

In its sample, this clonotype was seen many times. The chain's CDR3 is CASSLLPQALGNTEAFF. CDR3 sequence (DNA): TGCGCCAGCAGCTTGCTCCCCCAGGCCCTGGGAAACACTGAAGCTTTCTTT. This sequence joins TRBV5-1 and TRBJ1-1; D not resolved. Trimming left V 1 base short and J 2 bases short, with 18 bases between. Per the germline V gene, CDR1 is SGHRS and CDR2 is YFSETQ. The CDR3 consists of 17 residues.

The V and J genes are TRBV9 and TRBJ2-7; D assignment may be TRBD1 or TRBD2 (5 bases each). Per the germline V gene, CDR1 is SGDLS and CDR2 is YYNGEE. Trimming left V 0 bases short and J 3 bases short, with 10 bases between. This CDR3 is 14 amino acids long. The CDR3: CASSVAGGNYEQYF. CDR3 nucleotides: TGTGCCAGCAGCGTAGCTGGGGGAAACTACGAGCAGTACTTC.

The chain uses TRBV6-5 and TRBJ2-6; weak D call: TRBD1 (6 bases). This CDR3 is 14 amino acids long. The ends were cut back, 6 bases at V and 5 bases at J, with 11 bases in the middle. CDR1 and CDR2 (germline): MNHEY, SVGAGI. DNA for the CDR3: TGTGCCAGCAGGGACGGACAGAGGGCCAACGTCCTGACTTTC. Encoded protein: CASRDGQRANVLTF.

The chain has TRBV19 and TRBJ2-3; possible D gene TRBD1, 5 bases. The CDR3 totals 13 residues. With 6 bases removed from V and 2 bases from J, the gap between germline ends came to 9 bases. Germline V lookup: CDR1 LNHDA, CDR2 SQIVND (reference sequence). CDR3 region: CASRQEYTDTQYF. DNA of the CDR3: TGTGCCAGTAGACAGGAGTACACAGATACGCAGTATTTT.

This clonotype came up many times. The chain combines TRBV9 with TRBJ1-1, with 7 bases identical to TRBD1. Unmatched junction bases numbered 10, after V lost 4 bases and J lost 10 bases. Germline assignment: CDR1 SGDLS and CDR2 YYNGEE. This CDR3 has 13 amino acids. In DNA, the CDR3 is TGTGCCAGCAGCCTAAGCCCGGGACAGCTAGCTTTCTTT. It yields the protein CASSLSPGQLAFF.

This chain joins TRBV15 and TRBJ2-3; 13 nucleotides align to TRBD2. CDR1 and CDR2 (germline): LNHNV, YYDKDF (reference sequence). The CDR3 is 17 residues long. J was trimmed by 5 bases and V by 0 bases; bases with no gene match: 5. CDR3 sequence (DNA): TGTGCCACCAGCAGAGATGGGACTAGCGGGATTTTAGATACGCAGTATTTT. This encodes CATSRDGTSGILDTQYF.